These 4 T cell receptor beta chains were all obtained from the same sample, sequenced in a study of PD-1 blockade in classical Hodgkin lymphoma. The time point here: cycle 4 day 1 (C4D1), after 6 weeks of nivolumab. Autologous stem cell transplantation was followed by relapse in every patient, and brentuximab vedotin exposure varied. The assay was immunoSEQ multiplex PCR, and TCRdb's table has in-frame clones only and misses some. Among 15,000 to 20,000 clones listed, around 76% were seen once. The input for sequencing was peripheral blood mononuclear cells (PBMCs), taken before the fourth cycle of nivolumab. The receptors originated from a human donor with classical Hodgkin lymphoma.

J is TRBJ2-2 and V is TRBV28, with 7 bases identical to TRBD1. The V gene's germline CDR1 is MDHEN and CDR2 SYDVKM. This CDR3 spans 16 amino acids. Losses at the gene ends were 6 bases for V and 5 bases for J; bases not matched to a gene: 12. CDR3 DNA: TGTGCCAGCAGCCTACCGGGGACAGCTAAGACCGGGGAGCTGTTTTTT. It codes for CASSLPGTAKTGELFF.

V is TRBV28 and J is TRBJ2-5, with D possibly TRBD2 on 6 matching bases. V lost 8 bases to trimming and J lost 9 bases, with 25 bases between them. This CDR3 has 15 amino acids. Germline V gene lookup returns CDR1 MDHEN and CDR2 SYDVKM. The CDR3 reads CASGLSGDPTWAQYF. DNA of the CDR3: TGTGCCAGCGGACTTAGCGGAGACCCCACCTGGGCCCAGTACTTC.

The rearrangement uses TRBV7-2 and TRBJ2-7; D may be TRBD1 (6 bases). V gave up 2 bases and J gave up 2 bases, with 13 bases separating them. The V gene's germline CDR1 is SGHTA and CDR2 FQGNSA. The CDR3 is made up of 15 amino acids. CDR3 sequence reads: CASSLWGRGPYEQYF. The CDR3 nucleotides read TGTGCCAGCAGCTTATGGGGCAGGGGCCCCTACGAGCAGTACTTC.

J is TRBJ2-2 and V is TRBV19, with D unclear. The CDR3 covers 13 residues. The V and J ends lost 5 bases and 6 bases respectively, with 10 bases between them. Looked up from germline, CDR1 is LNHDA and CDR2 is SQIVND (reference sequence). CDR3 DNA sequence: TGTGCCAGTAGTGAGGAGTATGCCGGGGAGCTGTTTTTT. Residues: CASSEEYAGELFF.